Presented here are 25 T cell receptor beta chains from one specimen sequenced in a study of blood T cell repertoires in COVID-19. Using immunoSEQ multiplex PCR, the repertoire was profiled, and TCRdb retains in-frame clones only, with some absent. The table lists approximately 84,000 clones, nearly 85% of them singletons. Input material: peripheral blood. All receptors come from a woman aged 80 or over with acute or convalescent COVID-19.

The rearrangement links TRBV18 to TRBJ2-7, with D maybe TRBD2 (6 bases). The germline gives CDR1 KGHSH, CDR2 LQKENI. V dropped 3 bases and J dropped 4 bases, with 13 bases sitting between them. The CDR3 runs to 14 residues. CDR3 amino acids: CASSPSSSVYEQYF. The CDR3 region has the DNA TGTGCCAGCTCACCGTCCTCTAGCGTTTACGAGCAGTACTTC.

This clone came up once. The chain recombines TRBV5-7 with TRBJ1-3; tentative D call: TRBD1 (6 bases). TRBV5-7 is placed among ORFs of uncertain function. V was trimmed by 0 bases and J by 4 bases, leaving 8 bases between them. This CDR3 is 14 amino acids long. The CDR3 spells CASSLGGGGNTIYF. CDR3 sequence (DNA): TGTGCCAGCAGCTTGGGGGGGGGCGGAAACACCATATATTTT.

J is TRBJ1-6 and V is TRBV5-1, with TRBD1 as a possible D gene (5 bases). CDR3 length: 16 residues. Trimming left V 4 bases short and J 6 bases short, with 17 bases between. Germline V lookup: CDR1 SGHRS, CDR2 YFSETQ. The CDR3 nucleotides are TGCGCCAGCAGCCCCGAAGGGGCCGCAGTTAATTCACCCCTCCACTTT. Protein product: CASSPEGAAVNSPLHF.

The chain joins TRBV2 to TRBJ2-5, with D unclear. Germline V gene data show CDR1 as SNHLY and CDR2 as FYNNEI. V was shortened by 8 bases and J by 1 base, with 5 bases between the two germline ends. The CDR3 is 11 amino acids. The CDR3, as DNA: TGTGCCAGCGGCCCCCAAGAGACCCAGTACTTC. Translated, it gives CASGPQETQYF.

This clone was observed at least ten times. This CDR3 reads CAISEGLKYGYTF. CDR3 nucleotide sequence: TGTGCCATCAGTGAGGGACTGAAATATGGCTACACCTTC. The chain links TRBV10-3 to TRBJ1-2; D remains ambiguous. The germline V and J ends were trimmed by 2 bases and 5 bases, with 9 bases remaining between them. Germline CDR1 ENHRY, CDR2 SYGVKD. The CDR3 consists of 13 residues.

The rearrangement joins TRBV10-2 to TRBJ2-1, with 11 bases lining up with TRBD1. This CDR3 spans 12 amino acids. With V trimmed by 10 bases and J by 15 bases, 11 bases remained unmatched. Germline CDR1 WSHSY, CDR2 SAAADI. The CDR3 sequence is CATGQGAPTSFF. For the CDR3, the DNA is TGCGCCACCGGACAGGGGGCCCCGACGTCGTTCTTC.

This clone was recorded once. The J gene is TRBJ2-3, the V gene TRBV19; TRBD2 matches at 10 bases. This CDR3 is 15 amino acids long. Germline CDR1 is LNHDA and CDR2 is SQIVND (reference sequence). With V trimmed by 7 bases and J by 11 bases, 15 bases remained unmatched. The CDR3 reads CASIGASGGLGEQYF. CDR3 sequence (DNA): TGTGCCAGTATCGGGGCTAGCGGGGGCCTTGGGGAGCAGTATTTT.

The chain has TRBV9 and TRBJ2-5; 15 positions agree with TRBD2. The length of the CDR3 is 16 residues. The germline gives CDR1 SGDLS, CDR2 YYNGEE. V lost 3 bases, J lost 5 bases, and 5 bases stayed unmatched. Here the CDR3 reads CASSDPGTSGRETQYF. CDR3 in DNA: TGTGCCAGCAGCGACCCTGGGACTAGCGGGAGGGAGACCCAGTACTTC. Full variable domain (missing parts from reference TRBV9 and TRBJ2-5): DSGVTQTPKHLITATGQRVTLRCSPRSGDLSVYWYQQSLDQGLQFLIQYYNGEERAKGNILERFSAQQFPDLHSELNLSSLELGDSALYFCASSDPGTSGRETQYFGPGTRLLVL.

This clone was detected only a few times. The J gene is TRBJ2-5, the V gene TRBV28; 9 bases are a match to TRBD2. The CDR3 contains 17 residues. From germline, CDR1 is MDHEN and CDR2 SYDVKM. Losses at the gene ends were 6 bases for V and 1 base for J; bases not matched to a gene: 12. The CDR3 nucleotides are TGTGCCAGCAGGCCCCGGGGACGCGGGAGGGCCCAAGAGACCCAGTACTTC. Protein sequence: CASRPRGRGRAQETQYF.

CDR3 bases: TGTGCCAGCTGTTTTAGCCACAGCACAGATACGCAGTATTTT. It yields the protein CASCFSHSTDTQYF. The chain is built from TRBV19 and TRBJ2-3; D is unclear. Trimming removed 9 bases at V and 0 bases at J, with 13 bases between. Germline V lookup: CDR1 LNHDA, CDR2 SQIVND (reference sequence). There are 14 residues in the CDR3.

The chain employs TRBV5-1 and TRBJ2-5; 14 positions match TRBD2. V was pared by 4 bases and J by 9 bases, with 11 bases of the junction left unmatched. The length of the CDR3 is 16 residues. In germline, CDR1 is SGHRS, CDR2 YFSETQ. In DNA form, the CDR3 reads TGCGCCAGCAGCGAAGGACTAGCGGGAGGCCCTAGGGCCCAGTACTTC. Protein sequence: CASSEGLAGGPRAQYF.

This clone appeared a single time. The V gene is TRBV7-9, the J gene TRBJ2-5; 9 nucleotides match TRBD1. The length of the CDR3 is 14 residues. CDR1 is SEHNR, CDR2 FQNEAQ, per germline (reference sequence). V gave up 3 bases and J gave up 5 bases; unmatched junction bases: 4. As DNA, the CDR3 is TGTGCCAGCAGCTTTAACAGGGGGCAGGAGACCCAGTACTTC. Translating it yields CASSFNRGQETQYF.

This clone came up a few times. This rearrangement joins TRBV14 to TRBJ1-5; D ambiguous. Per germline, CDR1 SGHDN and CDR2 FVKESK. V gave up 4 bases and J gave up 5 bases, with 9 bases separating them. The CDR3 is 13 amino acids. CDR3 DNA: TGTGCCAGCAGCCCCGGAGTTTATCAGCCCCAGCATTTT. It yields the protein CASSPGVYQPQHF. The whole variable domain, filled in from reference TRBV14 and TRBJ1-5, reads EAGVTQFPSHSVIEKGQTVTLRCDPISGHDNLYWYRRVMGKEIKFLLHFVKESKQDESGMPNNRFLAERTGGTYSTLKVQPAELEDSGVYFCASSPGVYQPQHFGDGTRLSIL.

The rearrangement uses TRBV28 and TRBJ1-5, with a weak D call TRBD1 (5 bases). Germline V gene data show CDR1 as MDHEN and CDR2 as SYDVKM. The CDR3 extends over 14 amino acids. V was shortened by 3 bases and J by 6 bases, with 12 bases between the two germline ends. The CDR3 DNA sequence: TGTGCCAGCAGTTTGGGCCGGGGGAGTCAGCCCCAGCATTTT. Residues: CASSLGRGSQPQHF.

This chain joins TRBV7-8 and TRBJ2-1; 7 positions agree with TRBD2. With 5 bases clipped from V and 3 bases from J, the junction kept 10 bases outside the gene matches. From germline, CDR1 is SGHVS and CDR2 FQNEAQ. The CDR3 loop spans 16 amino acids. CDR3 bases: TGTGCCAGCAGCCCCCAGGCGGGAGTTGACTACAATGAGCAGTTCTTC. Translated: CASSPQAGVDYNEQFF.

The rearrangement uses TRBV2 and TRBJ1-5; a weak D match, TRBD1 (6 bases). This CDR3 is 14 amino acids long. From germline, CDR1 is SNHLY and CDR2 FYNNEI. Trimming shortened V by 5 bases and J by 4 bases, and 12 bases separated the two germline ends. CDR3 sequence (DNA): TGTGCCAGCAGTTCCGGGACAAGAAATCAGCCCCAGCATTTT. It codes for CASSSGTRNQPQHF.

The rearrangement links TRBV19 to TRBJ1-6, with TRBD1 identical over 7 bases. The J segment lost 6 bases and the V segment lost 0 bases, leaving 2 bases of the junction unmatched. Germline assignment: CDR1 LNHDA and CDR2 SQIVND (reference sequence). The CDR3 spans 15 residues. In DNA form, the CDR3 reads TGTGCCAGTAGTATAGAAGACAGGGCTAATTCACCCCTCCACTTT. Its translation: CASSIEDRANSPLHF. Complete variable domain (other parts from reference TRBV19 and TRBJ1-6): DGGITQSPKYLFRKEGQNVTLSCEQNLNHDAMYWYRQDPGQGLRLIYYSQIVNDFQKGDIAEGYSVSREKKESFPLTVTSAQKNPTAFYLCASSIEDRANSPLHFGNGTRLTVT.

V usage is TRBV5-6 and J usage is TRBJ2-5; tentative D call: TRBD2 (5 bases). Looked up from germline, CDR1 is SGHDT and CDR2 is YYEEEE. There are 16 residues in the CDR3. The V end lost 4 bases, the J end lost 1 base, and 17 bases lay between the germline ends. This CDR3 reads CASSLKRFAPQETQYF. The CDR3 nucleotides are TGTGCCAGCAGCCTCAAGCGGTTCGCTCCCCAAGAGACCCAGTACTTC.

The rearrangement links TRBV19 to TRBJ2-7; 14 bases align to TRBD2. The ends lost 5 bases at V and 1 base at J; junction bases unmatched: 7. Germline V gene lookup returns CDR1 LNHDA and CDR2 SQIVND (reference sequence). The CDR3 totals 17 residues. CDR3 in amino acids: CASSAPRLAGGSYEQYF. CDR3 nucleotides: TGTGCCAGTAGTGCTCCCAGACTAGCGGGAGGGTCCTACGAGCAGTACTTC.

This chain joins TRBV29-1 and TRBJ2-7; perhaps TRBD1 as D (6 bases). The V gene's germline CDR1 is SQVTM and CDR2 ANQGSEA. The CDR3 is 14 residues long. The V and J ends lost 6 bases and 0 bases respectively, with 15 bases between them. The CDR3 bases are TGCAGCGTCCGGGTGCGACAGGACTCCTACGAGCAGTACTTC. It yields the protein CSVRVRQDSYEQYF.

The V gene is TRBV4-1, the J gene TRBJ1-4, with 8 bases identical to TRBD1. CDR1 is MGHRA and CDR2 is YSYEKL in the germline V gene. The CDR3 is 14 residues long. V gave up 7 bases and J gave up 7 bases; unmatched junction bases: 8. CDR3 sequence reads: CASTPGQGREKLFF. In DNA form, the CDR3 reads TGCGCCAGCACCCCAGGACAGGGTCGTGAAAAACTGTTTTTT.

This CDR3 reads CASSTRTGGTQYF. The CDR3 DNA reads TGTGCCAGTAGTACCCGGACTGGAGGGACCCAGTACTTC. The chain employs TRBV19 and TRBJ2-5; weak D call: TRBD2 (5 bases). Germline assignment: CDR1 LNHDA and CDR2 SQIVND (reference sequence). The V end was cut by 4 bases, the J end by 7 bases, with 13 bases between. The CDR3 totals 13 residues.

The chain joins TRBV18 to TRBJ1-2; D is unclear. From germline, CDR1 is KGHSH and CDR2 LQKENI. The V end lost 6 bases, the J end lost 8 bases, and 16 bases lay between the germline ends. The CDR3 extends over 13 amino acids. The CDR3: CASSEGIPGGYTF. The CDR3 nucleotides are TGTGCCAGCTCGGAAGGGATACCGGGAGGCTACACCTTC.

V is TRBV5-4 and J is TRBJ2-7; 7 nucleotides align to TRBD1. V shed 2 bases, J shed 4 bases, and the junction held 6 bases outside the gene matches. This CDR3 comprises 14 residues. Germline-derived CDR1 and CDR2 are SGHNT and YYREEE (reference sequence). CDR3 nucleotides: TGTGCCAGCAGCTTCGGCAGGGGGTCATACGAGCAGTACTTC. This encodes CASSFGRGSYEQYF.

The table lists this clone with a count of one. The rearrangement uses TRBV5-6 and TRBJ2-5; D not resolved. CDR1 and CDR2 from the germline V gene are SGHDT and YYEEEE. V lost 0 bases and J 1 base, leaving 7 bases between the germline ends. The CDR3 is 14 residues long. CDR3 sequence (DNA): TGTGCCAGCAGCTTGGTGGCTAGCCAAGAGACCCAGTACTTC. Protein: CASSLVASQETQYF.